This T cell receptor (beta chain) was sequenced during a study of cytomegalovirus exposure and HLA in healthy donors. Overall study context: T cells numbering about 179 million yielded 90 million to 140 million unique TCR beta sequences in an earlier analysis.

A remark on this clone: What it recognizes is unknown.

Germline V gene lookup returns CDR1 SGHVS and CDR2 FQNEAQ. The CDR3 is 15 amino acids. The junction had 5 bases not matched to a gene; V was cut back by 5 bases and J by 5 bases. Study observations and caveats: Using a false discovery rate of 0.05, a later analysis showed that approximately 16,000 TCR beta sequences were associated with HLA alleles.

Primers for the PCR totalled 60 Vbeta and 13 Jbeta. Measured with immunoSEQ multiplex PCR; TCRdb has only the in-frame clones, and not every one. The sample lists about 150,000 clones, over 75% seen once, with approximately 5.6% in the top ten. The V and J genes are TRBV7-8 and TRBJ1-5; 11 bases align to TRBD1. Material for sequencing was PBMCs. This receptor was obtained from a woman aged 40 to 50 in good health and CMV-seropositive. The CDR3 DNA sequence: TGTGCCAGCAGCCCGAGGACAGGGGGCGATCAGCCCCAGCATTTT. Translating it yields CASSPRTGGDQPQHF.